This T cell receptor beta chain was sequenced in a study of T cells after yellow fever vaccination. This clonotype showed up just a few times. Germline CDR1 is SEHNR and CDR2 is FQNEAQ (reference sequence). V was clipped by 5 bases and J by 6 bases, with 11 bases between them. The CDR3 extends over 13 amino acids. A single record per CDR3 protein comes from TCRdb applying MiXCR to the 5' RACE reads. Among roughly 500,000 distinct CDR3 sequences listed, roughly 21% were seen once. This sequence joins TRBV7-9 and TRBJ2-1, with D possibly matching TRBD2 (6 bases). The sequencing here drew on PBMCs, taken 15 days after the yellow fever booster vaccination. The sequence was obtained from a man aged 25 to 40 who received the YFV17D yellow fever vaccine. The CDR3 nucleotides are TGTGCCAGCAGCCCCGCGGGACGCAATGAGCAGTTCTTC. It yields the protein CASSPAGRNEQFF.